A selection of T cell receptor beta chains follows, all from one sample in a study of T cells expressing NK-cell markers. Reanalyzing the 5' RACE reads, TCRdb keeps one entry per CDR3 protein, without DNA. Recorded here are fewer than 400,000 distinct CDR3 sequences; the top ten clones represent around 5.2%. The sequencing input was blood T cells: a sorted CD56 or NKG2C T cell subset, CD4+ or CD8+ T cells, or bulk PBMC T cells (not recorded which). The receptors originated from a man aged 18 to 70 in good health. The CDR3 runs from the conserved cysteine through the conserved F or W.

V	J	CDR3
TRBV14	TRBJ1-1	CASSQIGQPMNTEAFF
TRBV29-1	TRBJ1-1	CSVRPTGATEAFF
TRBV7-2	TRBJ2-2	CASSPRLAGNRTGELFF
TRBV20-1	TRBJ2-3	CSARRGASGGPRDTQYF
TRBV18	TRBJ2-4	CASSPEGAGKNIQYF
TRBV20-1	TRBJ2-1	CSAKPRGGKYNEQFF
TRBV14	TRBJ1-2	CASSQITGINYGYTF
TRBV20-1	TRBJ1-1	CRGDRVYTEAFF
TRBV18	TRBJ2-5	CASSAGLKETQYF
TRBV7-6	TRBJ2-3	CASRRLAGSQKTDTQYF
TRBV6-2/TRBV6-3	TRBJ2-7	CASLRQGISYEQYF
TRBV5-1	TRBJ2-2	CASSLASGSDTGELFF
TRBV5-6	TRBJ2-7	CASSLAQPYEQYF
TRBV5-1	TRBJ2-5	CASSITFSNAASVETQYF
TRBV5-1	TRBJ2-5	CASTGTSAKTQYF
TRBV10-2	TRBJ2-2	CASSEGRRNTGELFF
TRBV12-3/TRBV12-4	TRBJ2-1	CASSSRGGLLYNEQFF
TRBV7-8	TRBJ2-7	CASVLGRGLFRDEQYF
TRBV12-3/TRBV12-4	TRBJ2-6	CASSLAGGTGANVLTF
TRBV6-1	TRBJ1-1	CASSAGTQRSNTEAFF
TRBV27	TRBJ1-6	CASSESRAYNSPLHF
TRBV6-5	TRBJ1-6	CASSFSGGNNSPLHF